A single sample gave rise to the 30 T cell receptor beta chains below, sequenced in a study of response to subunit inactivated influenza vaccine (dated by TCRdb to between 2017 and 2018). Library preparation employed RT-PCR. The instrument given in TCRdb is Illumina HiSeq 2500. Starting from the raw public reads, TCRdb applied fastp trimming at Q25, assembled clones with MiXCR and retained in-frame beta chains. Every distinct CDR3 protein forms one entry, paired with its most common genes and DNA. The sample data list approximately 200,000 distinct CDR3 sequences, and 14% of these were observed just once. The biggest ten clones account for approximately 27% of the sample. The sequences come from CD8+ T cells sorted from PBMCs, collected about 5 days after vaccination. All receptors derive from a man aged 50-59 years who received an inactivated influenza vaccine. Donor details come from another sample of the same person, matched by shared clones.

Of note for this clonotype: The germline gene is not matched at one end of the junction; a read error may be the cause. The chain employs TRBV12-3 or TRBV12-4 and TRBJ2-6; D tentatively reads TRBD1 or TRBD2 (5 bases each). There are 17 residues in the CDR3. The CDR3 is CASRLGRQSSGANVLTF. The CDR3 DNA reads TGTGCCAGCAGATTAGGGAGACAGAGCTCTGGGGCCAACGTCCTGACTTTC.

The sample holds many counts of this clonotype. The chain employs TRBV15 and TRBJ1-5; 8 nucleotides agree with TRBD1. The CDR3 spans 14 residues. CDR1 and CDR2 from the germline V gene are LNHNV and YYDKDF (reference sequence). V lost 3 bases to trimming and J lost 9 bases; unmatched junction nucleotides: 7. As DNA, the CDR3 is TGTGCCACCAGCAGTGGACAGGGAATGCGGCCCCAGCATTTT. Translation: CATSSGQGMRPQHF.

The sample holds a few counts of this clonotype. V and J are TRBV12-3 or TRBV12-4 and TRBJ2-3; TRBD2 agrees at 7 bases. The CDR3 runs 15 residues. V was clipped by 2 bases and J by 2 bases; unmatched bases: 4. The CDR3 nucleotides read TGTGCCAGCAGTTTACTAGCGGTAAACACAGATACGCAGTATTTT. Translating it yields CASSLLAVNTDTQYF.

This clonotype was detected ten times or more. CDR3 region: CASSLVLGGEAFF. The CDR3 nucleotides read TGCGCCAGCAGCTTGGTCCTAGGGGGCGAGGCTTTCTTT. The V gene is TRBV5-1, the J gene TRBJ1-1; 7 nucleotides line up with TRBD1. V shed 0 bases, J shed 11 bases, and the junction held 7 bases outside the gene matches. The CDR3 is 13 amino acids. The V gene's germline CDR1 is SGHRS and CDR2 YFSETQ.

This clonotype was detected only a few times. This rearrangement joins TRBV4-1 to TRBJ2-7; D gene unclear. The V end was cut by 0 bases, the J end by 0 bases, with 12 bases between. The CDR3 contains 16 residues. Germline V gives CDR1 MGHRA, CDR2 YSYEKL. CDR3 sequence reads: CASSQDDLAFSYEQYF. CDR3 nucleotide sequence: TGCGCCAGCAGCCAAGATGATCTTGCCTTCTCCTACGAGCAGTACTTC.

This clonotype was observed many times. In DNA, the CDR3 is TGCGCCAGCAGCCATGACAGGGATAAACTAGCCAAAAACATTCAGTACTTC. It specifies CASSHDRDKLAKNIQYF. V is TRBV4-1 and J is TRBJ2-4; 7 bases fit TRBD1. The junction had 8 bases not matched to a gene; V was cut back by 3 bases and J by 0 bases. This CDR3 region has 17 residues. Germline V gene lookup returns CDR1 MGHRA and CDR2 YSYEKL.

This clonotype has just a few counts. This chain uses TRBV4-1 with TRBJ1-4; D might be TRBD1 (5 bases). V dropped 0 bases and J dropped 0 bases, with 11 bases sitting between them. In germline, CDR1 is MGHRA, CDR2 YSYEKL. This CDR3 contains 17 residues. CDR3 DNA: TGCGCCAGCAGCCAAGATCCGGGACGGTCAACTAATGAAAAACTGTTTTTT. Its protein product is CASSQDPGRSTNEKLFF.

The CDR3 nucleotides read TGTGCCAGCAGTGAACTGATGAACACTGAAGCTTTCTTT. Protein product: CASSELMNTEAFF. The chain links TRBV25-1 to TRBJ1-1, with D unclear. Looked up from germline, CDR1 is MGHDK and CDR2 is SYGVNS. This CDR3 is built from 13 residues. Trimming shortened V by 2 bases and J by 0 bases, and 4 bases separated the two germline ends.

The chain joins TRBV4-2 to TRBJ2-1; 11 positions match TRBD2. J was trimmed by 0 bases and V by 4 bases; bases with no gene match: 14. This CDR3 has 20 amino acids. From germline, CDR1 is LGHNA and CDR2 YNFKEQ. CDR3 nucleotide sequence: TGTGCCAGCAGCCTCGGGACTAGCGGTCCTTGGATTTCCTCCTACAATGAGCAGTTCTTC. Translation gives CASSLGTSGPWISSYNEQFF.

The chain couples TRBV25-1 to TRBJ2-7, with 8 bases identical to TRBD1. TRBJ2-1 explains the end of the DNA better; the J call may be wrong. Germline loops: CDR1 MGHDK, CDR2 SYGVNS. This CDR3 has 13 residues. The CDR3 loop reads CASSQGAGYEQFF. CDR3 bases: TGTGCCAGCAGTCAGGGGGCAGGGTACGAGCAGTTCTTC.

This clonotype was seen more than once but under ten times. The genes are TRBV29-1 and TRBJ2-7; perhaps TRBD2 as D (5 bases). Germline CDR1 reads SQVTM; CDR2 reads ANQGSEA. The CDR3 runs to 12 residues. The V gene lost 6 bases and the J gene lost 1 base, with 10 bases spanning the gap. CDR3 sequence (DNA): TGCAGCGTCACCGGGAAGTCCTACGAGCAGTACTTC. Translating gives CSVTGKSYEQYF.

In this sample, this clonotype turned up a few times. The chain couples TRBV5-4 to TRBJ1-6; D is unresolved. CDR3 length: 12 residues. Trimming removed 0 bases from V and 9 bases from J, with 4 bases in between. CDR1 is SGHNT, CDR2 YYREEE, per germline (reference sequence). In DNA, the CDR3 is TGTGCCAGCAGCTTGGGGGTTTCACCCCTCCACTTT. Protein sequence: CASSLGVSPLHF. The variable domain in full, completed from reference TRBV5-4 and TRBJ1-6, reads ETGVTQSPTHLIKTRGQQVTLRCSSQSGHNTVSWYQQALGQGPQFIFQYYREEENGRGNFPPRFSGLQFPNYSSELNVNALELDDSALYLCASSLGVSPLHFGNGTRLTVT.

In its sample, this clonotype was seen a few times. This sequence joins TRBV12-3 or TRBV12-4 and TRBJ2-1, with 8 bases matching TRBD2. The CDR3 runs 15 residues. The ends lost 7 bases at V and 2 bases at J; junction bases unmatched: 7. CDR3 sequence reads: CASTKREYTYNEQFF. CDR3 coding DNA: TGTGCCAGCACCAAGCGGGAGTACACCTACAATGAGCAGTTCTTC.

This clonotype was counted only a few times. The chain joins TRBV7-9 to TRBJ2-5; D perhaps matches TRBD1 (6 bases). CDR1 is SEHNR and CDR2 is FQNEAQ in the germline V gene (reference sequence). This CDR3 comprises 14 residues. Trimming removed 11 bases at V and 4 bases at J, with 20 bases between. CDR3 nucleotide sequence: TGTGCCGCAGGGCCAGGACAGCTGAGAGAGACCCAGTACTTC. Translation: CAAGPGQLRETQYF.

This chain joins TRBV4-2 and TRBJ1-3, with D perhaps TRBD1 (6 bases). V was pared by 0 bases and J by 6 bases, with 9 bases between. The CDR3 length is 14 residues. Germline loops: CDR1 LGHNA, CDR2 YNFKEQ. The CDR3 loop reads CASSQEGGENTIYF. The CDR3 bases are TGTGCCAGCAGCCAAGAAGGGGGGGAAAACACCATATATTTT.

This chain uses TRBV6-2 or TRBV6-3 with TRBJ2-7; D is undetermined. Germline values: CDR1 MNHEY, CDR2 SVGEGT. Deletions cut 2 bases from V and 0 bases from J, with 11 bases between. The CDR3 consists of 15 residues. The CDR3 region is CASSYERFYSYEQYF. Here the CDR3 DNA reads TGTGCCAGCAGTTACGAGCGATTCTACTCCTACGAGCAGTACTTC.

The gene calls are TRBV7-2 and TRBJ1-6; 7 bases are shared with TRBD1. The CDR3 loop spans 15 amino acids. Germline trimming cut 5 bases from V and 4 bases from J; bases unmatched to any gene: 5. The germline CDR1 and CDR2 sequences are SGHTA and FQGNSA. Here the CDR3 reads CASSRTGAYNSPLHF. The CDR3 DNA reads as TGTGCCAGCAGCCGAACAGGGGCTTATAATTCACCCCTCCACTTT.

Only a few counts were recorded for this clonotype. This rearrangement joins TRBV25-1 to TRBJ2-2, with D perhaps TRBD1 (5 bases). V was shortened by 8 bases and J by 6 bases, with 13 bases between the two germline ends. CDR3 size: 13 residues. Germline V gene lookup returns CDR1 MGHDK and CDR2 SYGVNS. DNA of the CDR3: TGTGCCAGCGAAAGCCAGGGTTCCGGGGAGCTGTTTTTT. This sequence encodes CASESQGSGELFF.

This chain joins TRBV15 and TRBJ2-5; the D is unclear. CDR3 length: 14 residues. Trimming took off 0 bases at V and 5 bases at J, with 10 bases between the two ends. Per the germline V gene, CDR1 is LNHNV and CDR2 is YYDKDF (reference sequence). CDR3 in DNA: TGTGCCACCAGCAGAGATAGGGAATTGGAGACCCAGTACTTC. Translating it yields CATSRDRELETQYF.

The V and J genes are TRBV4-1 and TRBJ2-1; 10 bases agree with TRBD2. Germline CDR1 is MGHRA and CDR2 is YSYEKL. V trimming: 2 bases; J trimming: 8 bases; junction bases outside the gene matches: 9. The CDR3 length is 16 residues. The CDR3 DNA reads TGCGCCAGCAGCCAACCTAGCGGGGGCCGCCCATATGAGCAGTTCTTC. Its translation is CASSQPSGGRPYEQFF.

This clonotype was seen only a few times. This rearrangement joins TRBV28 to TRBJ2-3; perhaps TRBD2 as D (5 bases). The CDR3 is 15 amino acids. Germline assignment: CDR1 MDHEN and CDR2 SYDVKM. Trimming took off 3 bases at V and 1 base at J, with 11 bases between the two ends. In DNA, the CDR3 is TGTGCCAGCAGTTTTTCCTTCGGGGGCACAGATACGCAGTATTTT. Translated, it gives CASSFSFGGTDTQYF.

This clonotype has just a few counts. The rearrangement uses TRBV12-3 or TRBV12-4 and TRBJ1-5; 8 nucleotides line up with TRBD1. With V trimmed by 4 bases and J by 5 bases, 7 bases remained unmatched. The CDR3 spans 15 residues. CDR3 nucleotide sequence: TGTGCCAGCAGTTACGGCAGGGGGCTGGATCAGCCCCAGCATTTT. Translation: CASSYGRGLDQPQHF.

This clonotype was seen ten or more times. V gene TRBV7-9 combines with J gene TRBJ2-1; tentative D call: TRBD2 (6 bases). Deletions cut 2 bases from V and 3 bases from J, with 14 bases between. This CDR3 comprises 16 residues. Germline-derived CDR1 and CDR2 are SEHNR and FQNEAQ (reference sequence). CDR3 nucleotides: TGTGCCAGCAGCTTACTGGAGGGACGAATCTACAATGAGCAGTTCTTC. This gives the protein CASSLLEGRIYNEQFF.

The sample holds many counts of this clonotype. This sequence joins TRBV4-3 and TRBJ2-6; TRBD2 might be the D (5 bases). V lost 0 bases and J 0 bases, leaving 12 bases between the germline ends. This CDR3 region has 18 residues. CDR1 LGHNA and CDR2 YSLEER come from the germline V gene. The CDR3 bases are TGCGCCAGCAGCCAAGAAAGAGAGCGGACCTCTGGGGCCAACGTCCTGACTTTC. It yields the protein CASSQERERTSGANVLTF.

This sequence joins TRBV2 and TRBJ2-1; 11 nucleotides line up with TRBD1. The V gene's germline CDR1 is SNHLY and CDR2 FYNNEI. The CDR3 runs 17 residues. The J segment lost 3 bases and the V segment lost 4 bases, leaving 8 bases of the junction unmatched. The CDR3 DNA reads as TGTGCCAGCAGTGGGACAGGGGGCGCCCCGGGCTACAATGAGCAGTTCTTC. Protein sequence: CASSGTGGAPGYNEQFF.

The rearrangement joins TRBV7-9 to TRBJ2-7; no reliable D call. Per the germline V gene, CDR1 is SEHNR and CDR2 is FQNEAQ (reference sequence). This CDR3 contains 13 residues. V lost 7 bases, J lost 0 bases, and 10 bases lay in between. In DNA form, the CDR3 reads TGTGCCAGCACGGGTCCGCCCTCCTACGAGCAGTACTTC. The encoded protein is CASTGPPSYEQYF. The full variable domain, with the rest looked up from reference TRBV7-9 and TRBJ2-7, is DTGVSQNPRHKITKRGQNVTFRCDPISEHNRLYWYRQTLGQGPEFLTYFQNEAQLEKSRLLSDRFSAERPKGSFSTLEIQRTEQGDSAMYLCASTGPPSYEQYFGPGTRLTVT.

This sequence joins TRBV23-1 and TRBJ2-7, with D possibly matching TRBD2 (6 bases). TRBV23-1 is an ORF, and what it does is uncertain. Trimming removed 11 bases at V and 5 bases at J, with 16 bases between. The CDR3 runs to 12 residues. The CDR3 protein is CAPQGGIHEQYF. CDR3 in DNA: TGCGCCCCGCAGGGAGGAATCCACGAGCAGTACTTC.

The table lists this clonotype with many counts. The chain uses TRBV12-3 or TRBV12-4 and TRBJ2-1; 10 positions match TRBD2. The CDR3 runs 16 residues. Trimming cost V 0 bases and J 4 bases; bases outside gene matches: 3. The chain's CDR3 is CASSLALAGRYNEQFF. The CDR3 DNA sequence: TGTGCCAGCAGTTTAGCACTAGCGGGGCGGTACAATGAGCAGTTCTTC.

This clonotype has a handful of counts. The chain has TRBV30 and TRBJ2-5, with no clear D. The CDR3 contains 8 residues. The V gene's germline CDR1 is GTSNPN and CDR2 SVGIG (reference sequence). The V and J ends lost 8 bases and 10 bases respectively, with 8 bases between them. The CDR3 sequence: CAQGNQYF. CDR3 sequence (DNA): TGTGCCCAAGGGAACCAGTACTTC. The full variable domain, with the rest looked up from reference TRBV30 and TRBJ2-5, is SQTIHQWPATLVQPVGSPLSLECTVEGTSNPNLYWYRQAAGRGLQLLFYSVGIGQISSEVPQNLSASRPQDRQFILSSKKLLLSDSGFYLCAQGNQYFGPGTRLLVL.

This sequence joins TRBV27 and TRBJ2-3, with a tentative D call TRBD2 (7 bases). Germline V gene sequence: CDR1 MNHEY, CDR2 SMNVEV (reference sequence). This CDR3 region has 19 residues. V lost 3 bases and J 2 bases, leaving 24 bases between the germline ends. The CDR3 loop is CASSFIGGAIGLDTDTQYF. In DNA, the CDR3 is TGTGCCAGCAGTTTCATAGGGGGGGCAATTGGGTTGGACACAGATACGCAGTATTTT.